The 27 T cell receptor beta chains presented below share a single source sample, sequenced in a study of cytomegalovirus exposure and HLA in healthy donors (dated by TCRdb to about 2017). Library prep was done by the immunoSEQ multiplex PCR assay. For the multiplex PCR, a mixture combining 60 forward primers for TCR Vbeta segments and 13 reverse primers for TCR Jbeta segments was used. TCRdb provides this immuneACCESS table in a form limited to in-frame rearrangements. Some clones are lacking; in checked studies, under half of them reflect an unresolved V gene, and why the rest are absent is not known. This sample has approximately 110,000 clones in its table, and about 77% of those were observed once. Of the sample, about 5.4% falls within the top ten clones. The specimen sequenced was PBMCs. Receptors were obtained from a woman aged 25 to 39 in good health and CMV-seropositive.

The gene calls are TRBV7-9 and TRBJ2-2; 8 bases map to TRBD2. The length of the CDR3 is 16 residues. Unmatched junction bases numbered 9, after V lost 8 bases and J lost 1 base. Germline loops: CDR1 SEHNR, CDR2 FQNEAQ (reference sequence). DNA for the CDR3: TGTGCCAGCGCTTTTTCTAGCGGGCGGAACACCGGGGAGCTGTTTTTT. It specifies CASAFSSGRNTGELFF. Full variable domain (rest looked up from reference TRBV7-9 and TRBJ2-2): DTGVSQNPRHKITKRGQNVTFRCDPISEHNRLYWYRQTLGQGPEFLTYFQNEAQLEKSRLLSDRFSAERPKGSFSTLEIQRTEQGDSAMYLCASAFSSGRNTGELFFGEGSRLTVL.

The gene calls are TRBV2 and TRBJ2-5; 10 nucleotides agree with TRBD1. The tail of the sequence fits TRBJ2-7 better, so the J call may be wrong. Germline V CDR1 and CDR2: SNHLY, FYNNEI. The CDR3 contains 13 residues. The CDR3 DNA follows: TGTGCCGGCCGGGGGACAGGGGTGTACGAGCAGTACTTC. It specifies CAGRGTGVYEQYF.

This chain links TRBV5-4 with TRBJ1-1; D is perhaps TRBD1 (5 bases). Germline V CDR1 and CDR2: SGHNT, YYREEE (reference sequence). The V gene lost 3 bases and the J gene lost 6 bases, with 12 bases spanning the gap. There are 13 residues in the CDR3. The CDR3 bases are TGTGCCAGCAGCTGGGGGGGGGTTTCTGAAGCTTTCTTT. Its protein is CASSWGGVSEAFF.

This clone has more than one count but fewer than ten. CDR3 sequence: CASSLTPGTEAFF. CDR3 sequence (DNA): TGTGCCAGTAGTCTTACCCCCGGGACTGAAGCTTTCTTT. The chain combines TRBV19 with TRBJ1-1; no clear D gene. The CDR3 totals 13 residues. Germline V gives CDR1 LNHDA, CDR2 SQIVND (reference sequence). With 5 bases removed from V and 5 bases from J, the gap between germline ends came to 12 bases.

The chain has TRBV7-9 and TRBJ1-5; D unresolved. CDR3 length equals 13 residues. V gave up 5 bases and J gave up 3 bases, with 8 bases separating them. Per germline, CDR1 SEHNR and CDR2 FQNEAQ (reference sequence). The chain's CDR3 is CASSLKDNQPQHF. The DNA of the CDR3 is TGTGCCAGCAGCCTAAAAGACAATCAGCCCCAGCATTTT.

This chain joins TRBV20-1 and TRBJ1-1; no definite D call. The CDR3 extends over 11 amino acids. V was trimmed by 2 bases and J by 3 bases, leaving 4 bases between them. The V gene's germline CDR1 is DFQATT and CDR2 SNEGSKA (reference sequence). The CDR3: CSARPDTEAFF. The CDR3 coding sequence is TGCAGTGCTAGACCTGACACTGAAGCTTTCTTT.

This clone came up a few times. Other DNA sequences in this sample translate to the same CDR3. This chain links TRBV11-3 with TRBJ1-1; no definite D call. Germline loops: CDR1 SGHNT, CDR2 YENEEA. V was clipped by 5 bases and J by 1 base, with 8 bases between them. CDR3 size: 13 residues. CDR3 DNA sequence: TGTGCCAGCAGCCCCCGCGGGAACACTGAAGCTTTCTTT. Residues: CASSPRGNTEAFF.

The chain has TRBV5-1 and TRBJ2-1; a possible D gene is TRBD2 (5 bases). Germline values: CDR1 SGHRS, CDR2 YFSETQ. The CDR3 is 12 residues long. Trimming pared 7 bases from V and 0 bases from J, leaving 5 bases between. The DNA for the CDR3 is TGCGCCAGCCGGGACTCCTACAATGAGCAGTTCTTC. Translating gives CASRDSYNEQFF.

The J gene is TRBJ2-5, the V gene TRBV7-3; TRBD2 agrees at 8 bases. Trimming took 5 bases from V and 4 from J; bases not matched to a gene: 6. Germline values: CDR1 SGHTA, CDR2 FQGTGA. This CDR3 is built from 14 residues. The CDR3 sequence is CASSAGGASETQYF. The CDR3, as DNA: TGTGCCAGCAGCGCCGGGGGGGCGTCAGAGACCCAGTACTTC.

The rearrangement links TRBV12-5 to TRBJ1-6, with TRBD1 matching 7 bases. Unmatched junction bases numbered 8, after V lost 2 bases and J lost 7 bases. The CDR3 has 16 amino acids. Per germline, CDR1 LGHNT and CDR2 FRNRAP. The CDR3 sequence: CASGLLVGGGNSPLHF. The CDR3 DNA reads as TGTGCTAGTGGTTTGTTGGTAGGGGGCGGAAATTCACCCCTCCACTTT.

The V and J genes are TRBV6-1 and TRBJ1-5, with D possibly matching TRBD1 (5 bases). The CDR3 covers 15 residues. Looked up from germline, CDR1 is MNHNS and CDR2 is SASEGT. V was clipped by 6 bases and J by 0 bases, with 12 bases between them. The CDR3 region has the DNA TGTGCCAGCAGCTCGACAGTAAATAGCAATCAGCCCCAGCATTTT. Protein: CASSSTVNSNQPQHF.

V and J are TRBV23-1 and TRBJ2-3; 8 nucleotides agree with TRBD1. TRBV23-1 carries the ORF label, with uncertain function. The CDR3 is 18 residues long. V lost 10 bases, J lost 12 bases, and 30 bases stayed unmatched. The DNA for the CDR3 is TGCGCCATCAGGGAAGGCCTTTACTGGGGTCCCCTCGGGACAGGACAGTATTTT. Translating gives CAIREGLYWGPLGTGQYF.

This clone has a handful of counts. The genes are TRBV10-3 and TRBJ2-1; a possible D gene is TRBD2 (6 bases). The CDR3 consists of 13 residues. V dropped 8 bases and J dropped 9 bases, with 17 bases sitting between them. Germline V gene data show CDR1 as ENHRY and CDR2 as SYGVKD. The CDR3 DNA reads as TGTGCCATCGGCGAGACTAGTTCCCCTGAGCAGTTCTTC. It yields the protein CAIGETSSPEQFF.

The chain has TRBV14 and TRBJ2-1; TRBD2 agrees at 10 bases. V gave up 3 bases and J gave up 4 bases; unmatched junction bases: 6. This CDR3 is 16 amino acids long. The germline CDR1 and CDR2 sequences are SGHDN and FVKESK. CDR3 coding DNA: TGTGCCAGCAGCCATCCTCTAGCGGGGGTTTACAATGAGCAGTTCTTC. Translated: CASSHPLAGVYNEQFF.

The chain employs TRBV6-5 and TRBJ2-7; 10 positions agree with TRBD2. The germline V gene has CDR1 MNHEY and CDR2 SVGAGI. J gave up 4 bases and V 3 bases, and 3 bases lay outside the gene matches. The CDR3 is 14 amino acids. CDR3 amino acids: CASSYHSGRYEQYF. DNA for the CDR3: TGTGCCAGCAGTTATCATAGCGGGAGGTACGAGCAGTACTTC.

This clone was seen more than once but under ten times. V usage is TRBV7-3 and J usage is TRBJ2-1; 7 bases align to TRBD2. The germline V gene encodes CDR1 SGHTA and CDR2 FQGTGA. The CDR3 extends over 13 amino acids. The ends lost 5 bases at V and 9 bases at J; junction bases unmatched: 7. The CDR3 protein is CASSTGTTSEQFF. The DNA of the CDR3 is TGTGCCAGCAGCACTGGGACTACAAGTGAGCAGTTCTTC.

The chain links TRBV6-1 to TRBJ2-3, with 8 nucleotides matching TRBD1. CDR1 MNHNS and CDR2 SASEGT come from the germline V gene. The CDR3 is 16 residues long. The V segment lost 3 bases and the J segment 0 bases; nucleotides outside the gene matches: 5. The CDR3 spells CASSERTGTSTDTQYF. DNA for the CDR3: TGTGCCAGCAGTGAGCGGACAGGGACTAGCACAGATACGCAGTATTTT.

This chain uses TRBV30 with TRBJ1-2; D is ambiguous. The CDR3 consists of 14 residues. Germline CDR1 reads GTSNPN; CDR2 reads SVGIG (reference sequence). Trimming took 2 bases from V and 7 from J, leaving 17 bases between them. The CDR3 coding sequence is TGTGCCTGGAGTTTTTTTGGCGGGTCTATTGGCTACACCTTC. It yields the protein CAWSFFGGSIGYTF.

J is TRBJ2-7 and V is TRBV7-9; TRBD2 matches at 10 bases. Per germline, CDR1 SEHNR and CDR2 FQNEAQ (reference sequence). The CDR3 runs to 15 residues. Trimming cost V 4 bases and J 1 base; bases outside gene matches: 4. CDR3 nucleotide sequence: TGTGCCAGCAGCTCAGGACTAGCGGTATCCTACGAGCAGTACTTC. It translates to CASSSGLAVSYEQYF.

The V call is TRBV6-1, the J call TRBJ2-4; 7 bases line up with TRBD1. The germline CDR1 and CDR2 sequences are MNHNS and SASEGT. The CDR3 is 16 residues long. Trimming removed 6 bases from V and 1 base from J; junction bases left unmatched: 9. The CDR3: CASREQGLRAKNIQYF. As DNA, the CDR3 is TGTGCCAGCAGAGAACAGGGGTTAAGGGCCAAAAACATTCAGTACTTC.

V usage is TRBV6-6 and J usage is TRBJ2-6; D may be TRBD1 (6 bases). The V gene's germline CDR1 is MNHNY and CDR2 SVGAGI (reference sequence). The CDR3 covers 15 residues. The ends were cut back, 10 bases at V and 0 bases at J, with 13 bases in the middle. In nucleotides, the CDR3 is TGTGCCACCGAGACAGGCGGCTCTGGGGCCAACGTCCTGACTTTC. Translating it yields CATETGGSGANVLTF.

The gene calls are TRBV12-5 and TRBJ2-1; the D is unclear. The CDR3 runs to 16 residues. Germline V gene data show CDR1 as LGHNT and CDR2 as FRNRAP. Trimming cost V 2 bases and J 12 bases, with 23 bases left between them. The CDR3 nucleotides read TGTGCTAGTGGTTTGTCAGGCCGCCTTATACAATTTAGGCAGTTCTTC. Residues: CASGLSGRLIQFRQFF. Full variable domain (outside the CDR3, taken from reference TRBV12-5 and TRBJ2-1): DARVTQTPRHKVTEMGQEVTMRCQPILGHNTVFWYRQTMMQGLELLAYFRNRAPLDDSGMPKDRFSAEMPDATLATLKIQPSEPRDSAVYFCASGLSGRLIQFRQFFGPGTRLTVL.

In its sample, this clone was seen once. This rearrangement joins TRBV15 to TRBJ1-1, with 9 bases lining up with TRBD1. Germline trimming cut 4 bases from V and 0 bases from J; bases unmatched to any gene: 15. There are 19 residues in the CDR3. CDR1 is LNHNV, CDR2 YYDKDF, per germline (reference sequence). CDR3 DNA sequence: TGTGCCACCAGCAATAAATTACGTCCCGGGACAGGGATGAACACTGAAGCTTTCTTT. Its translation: CATSNKLRPGTGMNTEAFF.

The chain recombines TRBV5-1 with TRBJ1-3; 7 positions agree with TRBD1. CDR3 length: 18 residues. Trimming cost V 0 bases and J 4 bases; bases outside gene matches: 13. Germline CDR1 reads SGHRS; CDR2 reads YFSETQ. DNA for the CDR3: TGCGCCAGCAGCTTGGGATCTTCTGCGACAGGGAGGGGAAACACCATATATTTT. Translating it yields CASSLGSSATGRGNTIYF.

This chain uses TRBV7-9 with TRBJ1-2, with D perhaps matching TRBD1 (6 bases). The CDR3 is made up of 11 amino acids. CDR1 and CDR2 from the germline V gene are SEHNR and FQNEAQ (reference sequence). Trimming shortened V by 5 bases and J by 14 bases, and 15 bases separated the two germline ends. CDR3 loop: CASSATGGRTF. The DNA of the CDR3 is TGTGCCAGCAGCGCGACAGGCGGGCGGACCTTC.

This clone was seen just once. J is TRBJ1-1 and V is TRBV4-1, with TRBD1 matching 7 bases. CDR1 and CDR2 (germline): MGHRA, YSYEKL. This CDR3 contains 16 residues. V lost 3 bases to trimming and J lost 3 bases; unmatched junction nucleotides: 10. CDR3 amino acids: CASSHKDTGVHTEAFF. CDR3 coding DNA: TGCGCCAGCAGCCATAAAGACACAGGGGTCCACACTGAAGCTTTCTTT.

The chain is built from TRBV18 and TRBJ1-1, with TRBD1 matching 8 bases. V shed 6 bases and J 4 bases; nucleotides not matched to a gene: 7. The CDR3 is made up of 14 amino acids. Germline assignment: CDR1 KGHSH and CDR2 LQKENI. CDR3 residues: CASSRETGGTEAFF. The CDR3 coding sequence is TGTGCCAGCTCGCGCGAAACAGGGGGCACTGAAGCTTTCTTT.